A single sample gave rise to the 31 T cell receptor beta chains below, sequenced in a study of T cell repertoires in cytomegalovirus infection. Each CDR3 protein is one row after TCRdb ran MiXCR on the reads. The sample records about 250,000 distinct CDR3 sequences, 15% to 20% being singletons. The sample comprised CD8+ T cells from PBMCs. These receptors all come from a human donor in good health (CMV status not recorded). Some clones in this sample may be carry-over from other donors' samples.

The chain recombines TRBV5-1 with TRBJ2-1; D is undetermined. CDR1 and CDR2 (germline): SGHRS, YFSETQ. This CDR3 comprises 13 residues. V lost 0 bases to trimming and J lost 9 bases, with 10 bases between them. The CDR3 sequence: CASSLEASSEQFF. CDR3 sequence (DNA): TGCGCCAGCAGCTTGGAGGCCAGTAGTGAGCAGTTCTTC. The full variable domain, rest sourced from reference TRBV5-1 and TRBJ2-1, is KAGVTQTPRYLIKTRGQQVTLSCSPISGHRSVSWYQQTPGQGLQFLFEYFSETQRNKGNFPGRFSGRQFSNSRSEMNVSTLELGDSALYLCASSLEASSEQFFGPGTRLTVL.

Many counts were recorded for this clonotype. The V call is TRBV7-6, the J call TRBJ2-3, with 11 bases matching TRBD2. The V gene end was trimmed by 2 bases and the J gene end by 3 bases; junction bases not matched to a gene: 1. Germline V gene data show CDR1 as SGHVS and CDR2 as FNYEAQ. CDR3 length: 15 amino acids. CDR3 protein: CASSLRLAGTDTQYF. For the CDR3, the DNA is TGTGCCAGCAGCTTAAGACTAGCGGGAACAGATACGCAGTATTTT.

The V call is TRBV4-1, the J call TRBJ1-6; the D is unclear. Germline V gives CDR1 MGHRA, CDR2 YSYEKL. Deletions cut 0 bases from V and 7 bases from J, with 16 bases between. CDR3 length equals 17 residues. The CDR3 DNA sequence: TGCGCCAGCAGCCAAGATCGAGCCAGCCTACAGAATTCACCCCTCCACTTT. It codes for CASSQDRASLQNSPLHF.

Only a few counts were recorded for this clonotype. The J gene is TRBJ2-1, the V gene TRBV7-9; no clear D. Trimming removed 10 bases at V and 3 bases at J, with 13 bases between. The CDR3 length is 13 residues. In germline, CDR1 is SEHNR, CDR2 FQNEAQ (reference sequence). CDR3 in DNA: TGTGCCACCATACCCGGCAACTACAATGAGCAGTTCTTC. It translates to CATIPGNYNEQFF.

This clonotype showed up many times. The chain uses TRBV7-8 and TRBJ2-1; TRBD2 is a possible D gene (6 bases). This CDR3 is built from 16 residues. Germline V gene lookup returns CDR1 SGHVS and CDR2 FQNEAQ. Trimming cost V 2 bases and J 8 bases, with 19 bases left between them. This CDR3 reads CASSLLAVPRSDEQFF. CDR3 DNA sequence: TGTGCCAGCAGCTTATTAGCGGTCCCCCGGTCGGATGAGCAGTTCTTC.

This clonotype was picked up a small number of times. The V and J genes are TRBV20-1 and TRBJ2-7, with 8 nucleotides matching TRBD1. V lost 0 bases, J lost 5 bases, and 9 bases stayed unmatched. The CDR3 contains 15 residues. Germline CDR1 reads DFQATT; CDR2 reads SNEGSKA (reference sequence). The CDR3 DNA follows: TGCAGTGCTAGAGATCCAGGACAGGGAGTCAACGAGCAGTACTTC. This codes for CSARDPGQGVNEQYF.

In its sample, this clonotype was seen a few times. The gene calls are TRBV7-4 and TRBJ1-2; D is undetermined. Looked up from germline, CDR1 is SGHVT and CDR2 is SQSDAQ. CDR3 size: 14 residues. With 2 bases removed from V and 4 bases from J, the gap between germline ends came to 11 bases. CDR3 in DNA: TGTGCCAGCAGCTTACCAGCAGAAAGCTATGGCTACACCTTC. This codes for CASSLPAESYGYTF. Drawing the rest from reference TRBV7-4 and TRBJ1-2, the complete variable domain is GAGVSQSPRYKVAKRGRDVALRCDSISGHVTLYWYRQTLGQGSEVLTYSQSDAQRDKSGRPSGRFSAERPERSVSTLKIQRTEQGDSAVYLCASSLPAESYGYTFGSGTRLTVV.

This clonotype was counted at least ten times. The rearrangement uses TRBV7-9 and TRBJ2-1, with 7 bases aligning to TRBD2. The CDR3 consists of 14 residues. Unmatched junction bases numbered 4, after V lost 3 bases and J lost 5 bases. The germline gives CDR1 SEHNR, CDR2 FQNEAQ (reference sequence). The CDR3 DNA sequence: TGTGCCAGCAGCTTGACAGCGGGAAACAATGAGCAGTTCTTC. Its translation is CASSLTAGNNEQFF.

At least ten counts were recorded for this clonotype. The chain is built from TRBV12-3 or TRBV12-4 and TRBJ2-7, with 7 bases aligning to TRBD1. With V trimmed by 6 bases and J by 1 base, 9 bases remained unmatched. This CDR3 comprises 15 residues. This chain's CDR3 is CASSLDRDLSYEQYF. CDR3 bases: TGTGCCAGCAGCCTCGACAGGGACCTTTCCTACGAGCAGTACTTC.

This clonotype has at least ten counts. The chain recombines TRBV27 with TRBJ1-1, with D possibly matching TRBD1 (6 bases). The CDR3 covers 17 residues. The V end was cut by 4 bases, the J end by 0 bases, with 18 bases between. Germline CDR1 MNHEY, CDR2 SMNVEV (reference sequence). CDR3 DNA: TGTGCCAGCAGTTCGCACCGCGCACAGGGTGTGAACACTGAAGCTTTCTTT. It translates to CASSSHRAQGVNTEAFF.

The chain has TRBV18 and TRBJ2-6; D gene uncertain. Germline V gene lookup returns CDR1 KGHSH and CDR2 LQKENI. The V and J ends lost 3 bases and 4 bases respectively, with 7 bases between them. This CDR3 spans 14 amino acids. CDR3 coding DNA: TGTGCCAGCTCACCCCCCCCGGGGGCCAACGTCCTGACTTTC. Protein product: CASSPPPGANVLTF. The complete variable domain, with remaining parts taken from reference TRBV18 and TRBJ2-6, reads NAGVMQNPRHLVRRRGQEARLRCSPMKGHSHVYWYRQLPEEGLKFMVYLQKENIIDESGMPKERFSAEFPKEGPSILRIQQVVRGDSAAYFCASSPPPGANVLTFGAGSRLTVL.

This clonotype occurred a few times. This rearrangement joins TRBV14 to TRBJ1-2; D is perhaps TRBD1 (5 bases). Trimming took 4 bases from V and 5 from J, leaving 14 bases between them. CDR1 is SGHDN and CDR2 is FVKESK in the germline V gene. The CDR3 contains 14 residues. The CDR3 reads CASSPWGGEYGYTF. In DNA, the CDR3 is TGTGCCAGCAGCCCCTGGGGAGGGGAATATGGCTACACCTTC.

This clonotype was counted at least ten times. V gene TRBV28 combines with J gene TRBJ2-3; no definite D call. The CDR3 totals 15 residues. V gave up 2 bases and J gave up 4 bases, with 13 bases separating them. Germline V CDR1 and CDR2: MDHEN, SYDVKM. CDR3 bases: TGTGCCAGCAGTTTACCCCCACCCTCCTCAGATACGCAGTATTTT. It translates to CASSLPPPSSDTQYF.

In its sample, this clonotype was seen many times. V gene TRBV7-6 combines with J gene TRBJ2-2; D might be TRBD1 (7 bases). The CDR3 is 16 residues long. Trimming shortened V by 4 bases and J by 2 bases, and 14 bases separated the two germline ends. The germline gives CDR1 SGHVS, CDR2 FNYEAQ. CDR3 amino acids: CASSSSGGLNTGELFF. Here the CDR3 DNA reads TGTGCCAGCAGCTCTTCAGGGGGGCTAAACACCGGGGAGCTGTTTTTT. Looking up the rest from reference TRBV7-6 and TRBJ2-2 gives the full variable domain: GAGVSQSPRYKVTKRGQDVALRCDPISGHVSLYWYRQALGQGPEFLTYFNYEAQQDKSGLPNDRFSAERPEGSISTLTIQRTEQRDSAMYRCASSSSGGLNTGELFFGEGSRLTVL.

The table lists this clonotype with a few counts. The V and J genes are TRBV11-1 and TRBJ2-2; a possible D gene is TRBD2 (6 bases). CDR1 SGHAT and CDR2 FQDESV come from the germline V gene (reference sequence). The CDR3 runs to 16 residues. Trimming stripped 5 bases from V and 7 bases from J, with 20 bases between. The CDR3 protein is CASSRPGRGRGGELFF. For the CDR3, the DNA is TGTGCCAGCAGCCGGCCGGGTCGGGGGAGAGGCGGGGAGCTGTTTTTT.

This clonotype was counted ten times or more. The chain links TRBV12-3 or TRBV12-4 to TRBJ2-7; TRBD1 is a possible D gene (5 bases). The CDR3 extends over 13 amino acids. Trimming stripped 2 bases from V and 2 bases from J, with 7 bases between. The CDR3 spells CASSLLRAYEQYF. The CDR3 DNA reads TGTGCCAGCAGTTTACTCAGGGCCTACGAGCAGTACTTC.

This clonotype was seen only a few times. This chain uses TRBV27 with TRBJ2-1, with D possibly TRBD1 on 7 matching bases. Germline V lookup: CDR1 MNHEY, CDR2 SMNVEV (reference sequence). CDR3 size: 14 residues. Trimming pared 7 bases from V and 7 bases from J, leaving 17 bases between. CDR3 region: CASKPGGSGNEQFF. In nucleotides, the CDR3 is TGTGCCAGCAAACCAGGGGGTAGCGGAAATGAGCAGTTCTTC.

The count of this clonotype is one. J is TRBJ2-7 and V is TRBV7-6; D might be TRBD2 (6 bases). Between the trimmed V and J ends, which lost 5 bases and 0 bases, there was a span of 17 bases. Per germline, CDR1 SGHVS and CDR2 FNYEAQ. The CDR3 has 16 residues. The CDR3 sequence is CASSETAGRSSYEQYF. Here the CDR3 DNA reads TGTGCCAGCAGCGAAACGGCGGGGAGGTCCTCCTACGAGCAGTACTTC.

At least ten counts were recorded for this clonotype. The CDR3 loop is CASSLSRGWNQPQHF. The CDR3, as DNA: TGTGCCAGCAGCTTATCCCGGGGGTGGAATCAGCCCCAGCATTTT. The chain carries TRBV13 and TRBJ1-5; D possibly corresponds to TRBD1 (5 bases). Per germline, CDR1 PRHDT and CDR2 FYEKMQ (reference sequence). The CDR3 contains 15 residues. Between the trimmed V and J ends, which lost 2 bases and 4 bases, there was a span of 12 bases. Together with reference TRBV13 and TRBJ1-5, the CDR3 gives the full variable domain: AAGVIQSPRHLIKEKRETATLKCYPIPRHDTVYWYQQGPGQDPQFLISFYEKMQSDKGSIPDRFSAQQFSDYHSELNMSSLELGDSALYFCASSLSRGWNQPQHFGDGTRLSIL.

This clonotype has just a few counts. The chain uses TRBV6-5 and TRBJ2-7; 10 bases align to TRBD2. The CDR3 covers 17 residues. Trimming took 7 bases from V and 1 from J; bases not matched to a gene: 13. Germline V CDR1 and CDR2: MNHEY, SVGAGI. The CDR3 here is CASKGSGLAGESYEQYF. CDR3 in DNA: TGTGCCAGCAAGGGGTCCGGGCTAGCGGGGGAGTCCTACGAGCAGTACTTC.

This chain joins TRBV2 and TRBJ1-4; no clear D. The CDR3 extends over 15 amino acids. The V end was cut by 0 bases, the J end by 10 bases, with 15 bases between. CDR1 SNHLY and CDR2 FYNNEI come from the germline V gene. The CDR3 DNA reads TGTGCCAGCAGTGAAGCAGGGTGGGAATCGCGAAAACTGTTTTTT. Its translation is CASSEAGWESRKLFF. Looking up the rest from reference TRBV2 and TRBJ1-4 gives the full variable domain: EPEVTQTPSHQVTQMGQEVILRCVPISNHLYFYWYRQILGQKVEFLVSFYNNEISEKSEIFDDQFSVERPDGSNFTLKIRSTKLEDSAMYFCASSEAGWESRKLFFGSGTQLSVL.

This clonotype was observed a handful of times. This rearrangement joins TRBV28 to TRBJ1-2; unclear D gene. The CDR3 consists of 15 residues. CDR1 and CDR2 (germline): MDHEN, SYDVKM. Trimming stripped 0 bases from V and 0 bases from J, with 8 bases between. The CDR3 DNA reads TGTGCCAGCAGTTTATGGGCAGTAGCTAACTATGGCTACACCTTC. Its protein is CASSLWAVANYGYTF.

This clonotype was observed a handful of times. This chain connects TRBV6-6 to TRBJ2-2; TRBD1 might be the D (6 bases). This CDR3 contains 20 residues. Between the trimmed V and J ends, which lost 7 bases and 2 bases, there was a span of 29 bases. The germline V gene has CDR1 MNHNY and CDR2 SVGAGI (reference sequence). The CDR3 reads CASIHLGLGTSAPNTGELFF. CDR3 nucleotides: TGTGCCAGCATTCATCTGGGCCTGGGGACATCTGCCCCTAACACCGGGGAGCTGTTTTTT.

The chain couples TRBV6-4 to TRBJ2-5; the D gene could be TRBD1 or TRBD2 (5 bases each). V was clipped by 3 bases and J by 1 base, with 12 bases between them. This CDR3 comprises 15 residues. CDR1 is MRHNA and CDR2 is SNTAGT in the germline V gene. The CDR3 nucleotides are TGTGCCAGCAGTGAACCGGGACGGGCCCAAGAGACCCAGTACTTC. Its protein is CASSEPGRAQETQYF.

The sample holds many counts of this clonotype. The chain couples TRBV4-1 to TRBJ2-1, with D unresolved. Germline CDR1 is MGHRA and CDR2 is YSYEKL. The ends were cut back, 0 bases at V and 8 bases at J, with 14 bases in the middle. CDR3 length: 15 residues. This chain's CDR3 is CASSQDSPGLDEQFF. Here the CDR3 DNA reads TGCGCCAGCAGCCAAGACAGCCCCGGATTGGATGAGCAGTTCTTC.

The table lists this clonotype with many counts. This chain connects TRBV28 to TRBJ1-5, with D perhaps TRBD1 (5 bases). The CDR3 sequence is 15 residues long. V was pared by 5 bases and J by 2 bases, with 13 bases between. In germline, CDR1 is MDHEN, CDR2 SYDVKM. In DNA form, the CDR3 reads TGTGCCAGCAGTCAACGGGGCGGGGGCAATCAGCCCCAGCATTTT. Its protein is CASSQRGGGNQPQHF.

J is TRBJ1-5 and V is TRBV28; unclear D gene. This CDR3 has 15 amino acids. Germline-derived CDR1 and CDR2 are MDHEN and SYDVKM. Trimming shortened V by 3 bases and J by 3 bases, and 12 bases separated the two germline ends. CDR3 DNA sequence: TGTGCCAGCAGTTTTATGCGGGAGCCCAATCAGCCCCAGCATTTT. It translates to CASSFMREPNQPQHF.

There are a few counts of this clonotype. The V gene is TRBV19, the J gene TRBJ1-2, with D perhaps matching TRBD1 (5 bases). With 6 bases removed from V and 4 bases from J, the gap between germline ends came to 12 bases. Germline CDR1 LNHDA, CDR2 SQIVND (reference sequence). CDR3 size: 13 residues. CDR3 in DNA: TGTGCCAGTAGGGGGGGTATCGCCTATGGCTACACCTTC. Amino acids: CASRGGIAYGYTF.

This clonotype was seen repeatedly, ten times or more. This chain links TRBV7-3 with TRBJ1-1; D call uncertain. CDR1 and CDR2 (germline): SGHTA, FQGTGA. Deletions cut 4 bases from V and 4 bases from J, with 13 bases between. This CDR3 contains 14 residues. The CDR3 sequence is CASSSGGKGTEAFF. CDR3 DNA sequence: TGTGCCAGCAGCTCCGGAGGGAAAGGCACTGAAGCTTTCTTT. Based on the CDR3 plus reference TRBV7-3 and TRBJ1-1, the full variable domain is GAGVSQTPSNKVTEKGKYVELRCDPISGHTALYWYRQSLGQGPEFLIYFQGTGAADDSGLPNDRFFAVRPEGSVSTLKIQRTERGDSAVYLCASSSGGKGTEAFFGQGTRLTVV.

This clonotype was picked up many times. The chain combines TRBV7-2 with TRBJ2-2, with D possibly TRBD1 on 6 matching bases. This CDR3 spans 17 amino acids. Trimming removed 5 bases from V and 0 bases from J, with 16 bases in between. Germline CDR1 SGHTA, CDR2 FQGNSA. CDR3 sequence: CASSRLGRTANTGELFF. The CDR3 nucleotides are TGTGCCAGCAGCCGTTTGGGTAGGACAGCGAACACCGGGGAGCTGTTTTTT. The full variable domain, rest sourced from reference TRBV7-2 and TRBJ2-2, is GAGVSQSPSNKVTEKGKDVELRCDPISGHTALYWYRQSLGQGLEFLIYFQGNSAPDKSGLPSDRFSAERTGGSVSTLTIQRTQQEDSAVYLCASSRLGRTANTGELFFGEGSRLTVL.

The J gene is TRBJ1-3, the V gene TRBV20-1; D is undetermined. This CDR3 is built from 13 residues. Germline assignment: CDR1 DFQATT and CDR2 SNEGSKA (reference sequence). V was pared by 6 bases and J by 0 bases, with 9 bases between. The CDR3, as DNA: TGCAGTGCGGGCCACGACTCTGGAAACACCATATATTTT. Amino acids: CSAGHDSGNTIYF.